Listed here are 19 T cell receptor beta chains from one sample, sequenced in a study of blood T cells in healthy people across ages. A second PCR of about 7 to 11 cycles used a sample-barcoded 5' primer and a J-beta primer mix. TCRdb re-analysed the 5' RACE reads in MiXCR, keeping a single row per CDR3 protein. The sample lists more than 500,000 distinct CDR3 sequences; roughly 28% were seen once. Source material: blood. All receptors derive from a woman between 65 and 79 years old in good health.

This chain connects TRBV2 to TRBJ1-5; D not certain. Germline V gene data show CDR1 as SNHLY and CDR2 as FYNNEI. The ends were cut back, 1 base at V and 6 bases at J, with 7 bases in the middle. This CDR3 region has 13 residues. The CDR3 DNA reads as TGTGCCAGCAGTGAAGAGGGAATTCAGCCCCAGCATTTT. Its translation: CASSEEGIQPQHF.

The V and J genes are TRBV6-2 or TRBV6-3 and TRBJ1-5; D possibly corresponds to TRBD1 (6 bases). Germline lookup yields CDR1 MNHEY and CDR2 SVGEGT. The CDR3 totals 15 residues. V shed 5 bases and J shed 5 bases, with 16 bases lying between them. The CDR3 is CASSLRRDTHQPQHF. The CDR3 nucleotides are TGTGCCAGCAGTCTAAGACGGGACACCCATCAGCCCCAGCATTTT.

This clonotype was counted a few times. The V and J genes are TRBV6-5 and TRBJ2-1, with 10 bases identical to TRBD2. Germline values: CDR1 MNHEY, CDR2 SVGAGI. Germline trimming cut 2 bases from V and 4 bases from J; bases unmatched to any gene: 8. The CDR3 length is 17 residues. CDR3 sequence: CASSYQPTSGPYNEQFF. CDR3 in DNA: TGTGCCAGCAGTTACCAACCGACTAGCGGGCCATACAATGAGCAGTTCTTC.

This clonotype was observed a single time. This chain joins TRBV10-3 and TRBJ1-2; no clear D. Germline assignment: CDR1 ENHRY and CDR2 SYGVKD. The CDR3 sequence is 12 residues long. Trimming removed 0 bases at V and 7 bases at J, with 6 bases between. CDR3 region: CAISESDGGYTF. CDR3 nucleotides: TGTGCCATCAGTGAGTCGGACGGTGGCTACACCTTC.

The rearrangement uses TRBV6-5 and TRBJ2-4, with D perhaps assigned TRBD1 or TRBD2 (5 bases each). CDR1 MNHEY and CDR2 SVGAGI come from the germline V gene. The CDR3 sequence is 15 residues long. The germline V and J ends were trimmed by 0 bases and 1 base, with 7 bases remaining between them. DNA for the CDR3: TGTGCCAGCAGTTACTCATGGGGGGCCAAAAACATTCAGTACTTC. As protein: CASSYSWGAKNIQYF.

This clonotype has just a few counts. This chain uses TRBV7-6 with TRBJ2-7, with 7 nucleotides matching TRBD2. The CDR3 has 15 residues. The V and J ends lost 0 bases and 2 bases, in that order; junction bases with no gene match: 4. CDR1 and CDR2 (germline): SGHVS, FNYEAQ. The CDR3, as DNA: TGTGCCAGCAGCTTAGCGTCTAGCGGAACCTACGAGCAGTACTTC. Protein product: CASSLASSGTYEQYF.

DNA of the CDR3: TGTGCCAGCAGCAAAATCCCCATACCCCGACAGGGCCGGCACAATGAGCAGTTCTTC. Its translation is CASSKIPIPRQGRHNEQFF. This chain connects TRBV21-1 to TRBJ2-1; the table's TRBD1 call for D was not verified on the DNA. TRBV21-1 is termed a pseudogene. The CDR3 runs to 19 residues.

This clonotype was detected a few times. This rearrangement joins TRBV7-2 to TRBJ1-4, with D possibly TRBD1 on 5 matching bases. CDR3 size: 14 residues. CDR1 is SGHTA, CDR2 FQGNSA, per germline. The V and J ends lost 5 bases and 8 bases respectively, with 15 bases between them. The CDR3 region has the DNA TGTGCCAGCAGCAACCGGGACCGAGGGGAAAAACTGTTTTTT. Translated: CASSNRDRGEKLFF. Complete variable domain (other parts from reference TRBV7-2 and TRBJ1-4): GAGVSQSPSNKVTEKGKDVELRCDPISGHTALYWYRQSLGQGLEFLIYFQGNSAPDKSGLPSDRFSAERTGGSVSTLTIQRTQQEDSAVYLCASSNRDRGEKLFFGSGTQLSVL.

Here the CDR3 DNA reads TGTGCCAGCAGTCAAATCGGGACAGAAGAGACCCAGTACTTC. Protein sequence: CASSQIGTEETQYF. This chain links TRBV6-6 with TRBJ2-5; 7 bases fit TRBD1. This CDR3 spans 14 amino acids. Germline V CDR1 and CDR2: MNHNY, SVGAGI (reference sequence). Trimming at V came to 5 bases and at J to 3 bases, leaving 6 bases not matched to a gene.

This clonotype has a handful of counts. The chain is built from TRBV12-3 or TRBV12-4 and TRBJ2-3; 8 nucleotides agree with TRBD2. This CDR3 has 16 amino acids. V trimming: 6 bases; J trimming: 0 bases; junction bases outside the gene matches: 8. DNA of the CDR3: TGTGCCAGCAGCACAACACGCGGGGGGAGCACAGATACGCAGTATTTT. Its translation is CASSTTRGGSTDTQYF.

The rearrangement uses TRBV29-1 and TRBJ1-1; D remains unclear. The CDR3 runs 11 residues. V lost 5 bases to trimming and J lost 3 bases, with 7 bases between them. Germline CDR1 and CDR2: SQVTM and ANQGSEA. The CDR3 here is CSVSRDTEAFF. CDR3 nucleotides: TGCAGCGTTTCAAGGGACACTGAAGCTTTCTTT.

This clonotype has more than one count but fewer than ten. The chain joins TRBV6-1 to TRBJ1-2; 7 bases map to TRBD1. The CDR3 covers 14 residues. The junction had 8 bases not matched to a gene; V was cut back by 7 bases and J by 3 bases. Germline CDR1 MNHNS, CDR2 SASEGT. CDR3 nucleotide sequence: TGTGCCAGCACTGTTGACAGGGTCTACTATGGCTACACCTTC. Translated, it gives CASTVDRVYYGYTF.

This clonotype was observed a handful of times. The V call is TRBV2, the J call TRBJ1-6; perhaps TRBD1 as D (6 bases). The CDR3 has 15 residues. The germline V gene has CDR1 SNHLY and CDR2 FYNNEI. Trimming shortened V by 6 bases and J by 3 bases, and 12 bases separated the two germline ends. The CDR3 protein is CASSGDKSYNSPLHF. CDR3 nucleotide sequence: TGTGCCAGCAGCGGGGACAAAAGCTATAATTCACCCCTCCACTTT.

This clonotype was seen a handful of times. The chain is built from TRBV7-2 and TRBJ1-5; no reliable D call. The CDR3 contains 13 residues. V was pared by 0 bases and J by 9 bases, with 9 bases between. Germline CDR1 and CDR2: SGHTA and FQGNSA. The DNA for the CDR3 is TGTGCCAGCAGCTTAGCGCTTGGGCGGCCCCAGCATTTT. Its translation: CASSLALGRPQHF.

The chain is built from TRBV28 and TRBJ2-7, with 7 bases identical to TRBD1. Germline trimming cut 7 bases from V and 8 bases from J; bases unmatched to any gene: 14. CDR1 MDHEN and CDR2 SYDVKM come from the germline V gene. This CDR3 contains 14 residues. CDR3 amino acids: CASTPQARGPKQYF. CDR3 bases: TGTGCCAGCACCCCCCAAGCGAGGGGGCCAAAGCAGTACTTC.

This clonotype was counted a few times. The chain has TRBV24-1 and TRBJ2-1; D is uncertain. The CDR3 consists of 15 residues. With 3 bases removed from V and 6 bases from J, the gap between germline ends came to 14 bases. Per germline, CDR1 KGHDR and CDR2 SFDVKD. CDR3 sequence: CATSDPGSRPNEQFF. Here the CDR3 DNA reads TGTGCCACCAGTGATCCCGGGTCTCGCCCCAATGAGCAGTTCTTC.

This clonotype was counted only a few times. V is TRBV3-1 and J is TRBJ2-5, with D tentatively TRBD1 (6 bases). The V gene lost 2 bases and the J gene lost 5 bases, with 15 bases spanning the gap. Germline lookup yields CDR1 LGHDT and CDR2 YNNKEL (reference sequence). The CDR3 consists of 15 residues. CDR3 sequence: CASSQRWGPLETQYF. The CDR3, as DNA: TGTGCCAGCAGCCAAAGATGGGGGCCCTTGGAGACCCAGTACTTC.

The CDR3 protein is CASSSTSGVTDTQYF. Here the CDR3 DNA reads TGTGCCAGCAGCTCGACTAGCGGGGTTACAGATACGCAGTATTTT. The V and J genes are TRBV7-9 and TRBJ2-3; 11 bases map to TRBD2. V shed 4 bases, J shed 3 bases, and the junction held 3 bases outside the gene matches. CDR3 length: 15 amino acids. Germline V CDR1 and CDR2: SEHNR, FQNEAQ (reference sequence).

This clonotype has more than one count but fewer than ten. This chain connects TRBV20-1 to TRBJ2-1; D is perhaps TRBD1 (6 bases). The DNA end favors TRBJ2-5, so the J call may be wrong. The CDR3 consists of 10 residues. Germline CDR1 and CDR2: DFQATT and SNEGSKA (reference sequence). The CDR3, as DNA: TGCAGTGCTGGACGAGGGGGCCAGTACTTC. Translating gives CSAGRGGQYF.